This T cell receptor (beta chain) was recovered during a study of cytomegalovirus exposure and HLA in healthy donors. It was with 60 Vbeta and 13 Jbeta primers that the PCR ran. The repertoire was sequenced with immunoSEQ multiplex PCR; TCRdb's copy has only in-frame clones and lacks some. The data show some 190,000 clones, 60% to 85% seen once. Per the germline V gene, CDR1 is LNHDA and CDR2 is SQIVND (reference sequence). The CDR3 sequence is 15 residues long. Trimming took off 5 bases at V and 5 bases at J, with 16 bases between the two ends. The V call is TRBV19, the J call TRBJ1-5; the D gene is possibly TRBD1 (5 bases). The specimen sequenced was PBMCs. This receptor was taken from a woman aged 18-30 years in good health and CMV-seronegative. CDR3 coding DNA: TGTGCCAGTAGTCCGGAAAGGGGTCTATATCAGCCCCAGCATTTT. As protein: CASSPERGLYQPQHF.